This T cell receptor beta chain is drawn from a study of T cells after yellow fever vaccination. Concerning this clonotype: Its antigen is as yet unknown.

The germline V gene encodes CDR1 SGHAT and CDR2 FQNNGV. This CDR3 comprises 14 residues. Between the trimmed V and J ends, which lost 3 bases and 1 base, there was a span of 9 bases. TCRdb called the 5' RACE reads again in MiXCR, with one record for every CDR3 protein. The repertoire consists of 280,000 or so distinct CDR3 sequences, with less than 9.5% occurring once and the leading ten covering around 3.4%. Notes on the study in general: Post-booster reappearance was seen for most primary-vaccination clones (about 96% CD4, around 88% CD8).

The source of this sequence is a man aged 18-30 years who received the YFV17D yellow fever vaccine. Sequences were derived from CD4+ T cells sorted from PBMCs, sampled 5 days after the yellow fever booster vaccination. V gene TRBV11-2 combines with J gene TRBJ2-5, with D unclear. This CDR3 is CASSFGRVQETQYF. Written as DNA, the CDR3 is TGTGCCAGCAGCTTCGGAAGGGTCCAAGAGACCCAGTACTTC.